The clone carrying this T cell receptor (beta chain) was counted a few times. The antigen is undetermined. The data originate from a study of cytomegalovirus exposure and HLA in healthy donors. Findings and limits, study-wide: Reports credit the classifier with highly specific, highly sensitive diagnosis of cytomegalovirus status.

After removal of 1 base from V and 8 bases from J, the junction contained 7 bases not matched to a gene. Germline CDR1 SGHTA, CDR2 FQGNSA. This CDR3 has 15 residues. When sampled, the donors appeared nominally healthy, though they likely had unrecorded immune exposures. Primers included in the PCR were 60 Vbeta and 13 Jbeta primers. TCRdb's table, derived via immunoSEQ multiplex PCR, lists solely in-frame clones and lacks some. This sample has fewer than 250,000 clones; around 83% occur once, and the top ten carry roughly 10%. The chain carries TRBV7-2 and TRBJ1-4; 7 bases line up with TRBD1. The receptor comes from a woman aged 45-60 years in good health and CMV-seropositive. The sequencing sample was made of PBMCs. The CDR3 region has the DNA TGTGCCAGCAGCTTAGTGGGGACAGTTGGCGAAAAACTGTTTTTT. The encoded protein is CASSLVGTVGEKLFF.